Listed here are 25 T cell receptor beta chains from one sample, sequenced in a study of cytomegalovirus exposure and HLA in healthy donors. With 60 Vbeta and 13 Jbeta primers, the PCR was carried out. Profiled with immunoSEQ multiplex PCR; TCRdb holds only in-frame clones, not every one. The table has 110,000 to 150,000 clones, 70% to 85% seen once; the top ten hold around 3.7%. The sequenced sample was PBMCs. These receptor sequences come from a male donor in good health and CMV-seronegative.

This chain uses TRBV6-6 with TRBJ2-1, with 9 positions matching TRBD2. The germline V gene encodes CDR1 MNHNY and CDR2 SVGAGI (reference sequence). Trimming removed 2 bases from V and 4 bases from J; junction bases left unmatched: 6. The CDR3 has 16 amino acids. CDR3 coding DNA: TGTGCCAGCAGTTACAATCTAGCGGGACAATACAATGAGCAGTTCTTC. Protein product: CASSYNLAGQYNEQFF.

This clone was detected only a few times. The chain links TRBV13 to TRBJ1-4, with 8 bases lining up with TRBD1. With V trimmed by 5 bases and J by 7 bases, 18 bases remained unmatched. This CDR3 contains 18 residues. CDR1 and CDR2 (germline): PRHDT, FYEKMQ (reference sequence). In DNA form, the CDR3 reads TGTGCCAGCAGCACTCAACTTTACTCCGGGACAGGAGGTGAAAAACTGTTTTTT. Amino acid sequence: CASSTQLYSGTGGEKLFF.

This clone was counted once. V and J are TRBV5-1 and TRBJ1-2, with unresolved D. V lost 0 bases and J 6 bases, leaving 9 bases between the germline ends. The CDR3 contains 13 residues. Germline CDR1 reads SGHRS; CDR2 reads YFSETQ. As DNA, the CDR3 is TGCGCCAGCAGCTTGGAGCGGATGAATGGCTACACCTTC. This encodes CASSLERMNGYTF.

The chain uses TRBV5-6 and TRBJ2-1; 11 bases map to TRBD2. The CDR3 runs to 16 residues. Losses at the gene ends were 1 base for V and 10 bases for J; bases not matched to a gene: 10. CDR1 and CDR2 (germline): SGHDT, YYEEEE. CDR3 residues: CASSLPSRLAGREQFF. In DNA form, the CDR3 reads TGTGCCAGCAGCTTGCCATCTCGACTAGCGGGGAGGGAGCAGTTCTTC.

The chain combines TRBV21-1 with TRBJ2-3; TRBD1 is taken as the D call from the table, unchecked against the DNA. TRBV21-1 is tagged as a pseudogene. This CDR3 spans 13 amino acids. CDR3 nucleotides: TGTGCCAGCAGCGGGGCAGGGAAAGATACGCAGTATTTT. As protein: CASSGAGKDTQYF.

The sample holds a few counts of this clone. Distinct nucleotide sequences in the sample also encode this CDR3. The chain uses TRBV19 and TRBJ2-7; 9 bases are a match to TRBD1. V dropped 3 bases and J dropped 3; count of bases not matched to a gene: 6. CDR3 length: 15 residues. The germline V gene encodes CDR1 LNHDA and CDR2 SQIVND (reference sequence). CDR3 sequence reads: CASSISGQGIYEQYF. Written as DNA, the CDR3 is TGTGCCAGTAGTATCTCAGGACAGGGGATCTACGAGCAGTACTTC.

The J gene is TRBJ2-7, the V gene TRBV28, with 15 bases identical to TRBD2. CDR3 length: 18 amino acids. Unmatched junction bases numbered 13, after V lost 5 bases and J lost 5 bases. Germline V gene sequence: CDR1 MDHEN, CDR2 SYDVKM. The DNA of the CDR3 is TGTGCCAGCAGTACTACTGGACTAGCGGGAGGGCCCCAGGACGAGCAGTACTTC. It is translated as CASSTTGLAGGPQDEQYF.

This CDR3 is CASSVRGRFPKITLTSSPQETQYF. DNA for the CDR3: TGTGCCAGCAGCGTAAGAGGTCGATTTCCCAAGATAACCCTGACCTCATCTCCTCAAGAGACCCAGTACTTC. The chain has TRBV9 and TRBJ2-5; D call uncertain. The CDR3 extends over 24 amino acids. V shed 1 base and J shed 2 bases, with 39 bases lying between them. Germline loops: CDR1 SGDLS, CDR2 YYNGEE.

This clone was found once. The V and J genes are TRBV15 and TRBJ1-2; 8 bases line up with TRBD1. V was clipped by 0 bases and J by 3 bases; unmatched bases: 18. Germline CDR1 reads LNHNV; CDR2 reads YYDKDF (reference sequence). The CDR3 has 20 residues. Here the CDR3 DNA reads TGTGCCACCAGCAGAGATGGGGGAGGCAGGGGGCGTTCGGAGGACTATGGCTACACCTTC. This codes for CATSRDGGGRGRSEDYGYTF.

This clone was observed a single time. The rearrangement links TRBV7-6 to TRBJ2-5; 11 nucleotides agree with TRBD2. Per germline, CDR1 SGHVS and CDR2 FNYEAQ. The CDR3 runs 12 residues. V was pared by 8 bases and J by 4 bases, with 0 bases of the junction left unmatched. The DNA of the CDR3 is TGTGCCAGCGGACTAGCGGGAGAGACCCAGTACTTC. This gives the protein CASGLAGETQYF.

In its sample, this clone was seen once. The CDR3 spells CASSLYGGAAETQYF. In DNA, the CDR3 is TGTGCCAGCAGCTTATACGGGGGGGCCGCGGAGACCCAGTACTTC. This chain connects TRBV7-3 to TRBJ2-5, with TRBD2 matching 8 bases. This CDR3 is 15 amino acids long. The ends lost 2 bases at V and 5 bases at J; junction bases unmatched: 7. Germline V gives CDR1 SGHTA, CDR2 FQGTGA.

The rearrangement links TRBV6-5 to TRBJ1-5; TRBD1 matches at 10 bases. Germline V gene sequence: CDR1 MNHEY, CDR2 SVGAGI. This CDR3 spans 15 amino acids. The V and J ends lost 5 bases and 2 bases, in that order; junction bases with no gene match: 3. DNA for the CDR3: TGTGCCAGCAGTCGGGACAGGGGCGGCAATCAGCCCCAGCATTTT. Protein sequence: CASSRDRGGNQPQHF.

V is TRBV11-2 and J is TRBJ1-2, with D uncertain. This CDR3 is 12 amino acids long. Between the trimmed V and J ends, which lost 0 bases and 7 bases, there was a span of 6 bases. CDR1 is SGHAT and CDR2 is FQNNGV in the germline V gene. The CDR3 here is CASSLDYGGYTF. The CDR3 DNA sequence: TGTGCCAGCAGCTTAGATTACGGTGGCTACACCTTC.

The chain is built from TRBV5-1 and TRBJ2-5; 9 bases line up with TRBD2. With V trimmed by 4 bases and J by 4 bases, 11 bases remained unmatched. Germline V gene data show CDR1 as SGHRS and CDR2 as YFSETQ. This CDR3 region has 16 residues. CDR3 bases: TGCGCCAGCAGCCCCGGGTCGGCGGGGGGGCCAGAGACCCAGTACTTC. It encodes CASSPGSAGGPETQYF.

CDR3 in DNA: TGTGCCAGTAGTATAGATGGGCCAGGGGCCCATAATGAAAAACTGTTTTTT. Its translation: CASSIDGPGAHNEKLFF. The chain links TRBV19 to TRBJ1-4; D possibly corresponds to TRBD1 (6 bases). CDR1 is LNHDA, CDR2 SQIVND, per germline (reference sequence). There are 17 residues in the CDR3. Trimming removed 0 bases at V and 4 bases at J, with 15 bases between.

CDR3 loop: CSVAGGSSYNEQFF. In DNA form, the CDR3 reads TGCAGCGTCGCGGGGGGGAGCTCCTACAATGAGCAGTTCTTC. The rearrangement uses TRBV29-1 and TRBJ2-1, with 9 nucleotides matching TRBD2. Germline-derived CDR1 and CDR2 are SQVTM and ANQGSEA. This CDR3 is built from 14 residues. V lost 6 bases, J lost 0 bases, and 3 bases stayed unmatched.

Regarding this clone: Germline is not matched at one junction end, which may reflect a read error. CDR3 bases: TGTGCTAGCAGCTCTGACTGGGGCCACGAGCAGTACTTC. It codes for CASSSDWGHEQYF. The J gene is TRBJ2-7, the V gene TRBV7-7, with D maybe TRBD1 (5 bases). This CDR3 is built from 13 residues. Germline lookup yields CDR1 SSHAT and CDR2 FNYEAQ (reference sequence).

This clone was counted between two and nine times. At one boundary the junction diverges from the germline segment, which might be a read error. The chain uses TRBV11-1 and TRBJ2-3, with D tentatively TRBD2 (5 bases). The germline gives CDR1 SGHAT, CDR2 FQDESV (reference sequence). The CDR3 runs to 14 residues. As DNA, the CDR3 is TGTGCCAGCAGCCTAGCACTTTCGGAGGATACGCAGTATTTT. It encodes CASSLALSEDTQYF.

This chain uses TRBV28 with TRBJ2-3, with D hard to call. Germline CDR1 reads MDHEN; CDR2 reads SYDVKM. The CDR3 extends over 15 amino acids. Trimming took 3 bases from V and 5 from J, leaving 15 bases between them. The CDR3 nucleotides are TGTGCCAGCAGTTTTGAATCCCTAGGAGAAGATACGCAGTATTTT. It yields the protein CASSFESLGEDTQYF. Full variable domain (missing parts from reference TRBV28 and TRBJ2-3): DVKVTQSSRYLVKRTGEKVFLECVQDMDHENMFWYRQDPGLGLRLIYFSYDVKMKEKGDIPEGYSVSREKKERFSLILESASTNQTSMYLCASSFESLGEDTQYFGPGTRLTVL.

The chain links TRBV27 to TRBJ1-5; perhaps TRBD1 as D (5 bases). V lost 5 bases and J 1 base, leaving 9 bases between the germline ends. Germline V gene lookup returns CDR1 MNHEY and CDR2 SMNVEV (reference sequence). The length of the CDR3 is 14 residues. The CDR3 DNA reads TGTGCCAGCAGTCGGGGGATGAGCAATCAGCCCCAGCATTTT. This translates into CASSRGMSNQPQHF.

The rearrangement joins TRBV4-2 to TRBJ2-2, with D tentatively TRBD2 (6 bases). Trimming took off 4 bases at V and 6 bases at J, with 15 bases between the two ends. CDR3 length: 15 amino acids. Per germline, CDR1 LGHNA and CDR2 YNFKEQ. CDR3 in amino acids: CASSPWRDAAGELFF. DNA of the CDR3: TGTGCCAGCAGCCCATGGAGGGACGCGGCCGGGGAGCTGTTTTTT.

The rearrangement uses TRBV4-1 and TRBJ2-1; weak D call: TRBD2 (5 bases). V lost 4 bases and J lost 7, with 11 bases in between. Germline values: CDR1 MGHRA, CDR2 YSYEKL. This CDR3 contains 13 residues. The CDR3 coding sequence is TGCGCCAGCAGCCCTAGGACTGGGAATGAGCAGTTCTTC. Protein: CASSPRTGNEQFF.

The V and J genes are TRBV7-6 and TRBJ1-4; 7 positions agree with TRBD1. This CDR3 has 15 residues. The junction had 3 bases not matched to a gene; V was cut back by 1 base and J by 4 bases. CDR1 is SGHVS and CDR2 is FNYEAQ in the germline V gene. As DNA, the CDR3 is TGTGCCAGCAGCTTAGTTAGGGGGCTTAATGAAAAACTGTTTTTT. Translation gives CASSLVRGLNEKLFF.

V and J are TRBV5-1 and TRBJ2-5, with 11 bases that match TRBD2. V dropped 1 base and J dropped 4; count of bases not matched to a gene: 12. This CDR3 region has 18 residues. Germline V CDR1 and CDR2: SGHRS, YFSETQ. CDR3 nucleotide sequence: TGCGCCAGCAGCTTGCTTACTAGCGGGAGTGGTCAGGGAGAGACCCAGTACTTC. Amino acid sequence: CASSLLTSGSGQGETQYF. The variable domain in full, with the rest retrieved from reference TRBV5-1 and TRBJ2-5, is KAGVTQTPRYLIKTRGQQVTLSCSPISGHRSVSWYQQTPGQGLQFLFEYFSETQRNKGNFPGRFSGRQFSNSRSEMNVSTLELGDSALYLCASSLLTSGSGQGETQYFGPGTRLLVL.

The gene calls are TRBV4-1 and TRBJ2-5, with no clear D. Judging by the DNA end, TRBJ2-7 fits better; the J call may be wrong. CDR3 size: 15 residues. In germline, CDR1 is MGHRA, CDR2 YSYEKL. In nucleotides, the CDR3 is TGCGCCAGCAGCCAAGATCAGGCCGCCGCCTACGAGCAGTACTTC. Translating gives CASSQDQAAAYEQYF.